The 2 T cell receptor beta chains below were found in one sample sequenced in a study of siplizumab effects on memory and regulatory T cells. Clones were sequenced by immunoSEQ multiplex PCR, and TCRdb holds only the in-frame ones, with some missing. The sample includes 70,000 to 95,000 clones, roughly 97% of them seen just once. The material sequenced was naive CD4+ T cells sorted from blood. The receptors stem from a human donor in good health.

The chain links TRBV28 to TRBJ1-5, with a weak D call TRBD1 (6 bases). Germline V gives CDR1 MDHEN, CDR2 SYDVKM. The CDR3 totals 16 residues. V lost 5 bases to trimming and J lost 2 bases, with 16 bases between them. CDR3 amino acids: CASSTLGGAGNQPQHF. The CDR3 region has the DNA TGTGCCAGCAGTACACTAGGGGGGGCTGGCAATCAGCCCCAGCATTTT.

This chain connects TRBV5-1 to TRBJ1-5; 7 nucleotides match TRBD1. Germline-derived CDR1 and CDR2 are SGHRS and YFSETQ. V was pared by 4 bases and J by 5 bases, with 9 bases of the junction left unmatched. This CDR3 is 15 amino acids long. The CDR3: CASSATGTDYQPQHF. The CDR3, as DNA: TGCGCCAGCAGCGCCACCGGGACAGATTATCAGCCCCAGCATTTT.